A selection of T cell receptor beta chains follows, all from one sample in a study of blood T cell repertoires in COVID-19. Assay used: immunoSEQ multiplex PCR; TCRdb lists only in-frame clones, some missing. The sample holds about 140,000 clones, 85% to 90% seen once. The sequenced sample was peripheral blood. The source of these receptors is a man in his forties or fifties with active or convalescent COVID-19. Both conserved end residues are part of each CDR3. The D gene is left open where the match is weak. Size tells how often a clone was seen (once, few, many) or the class of an expanded clone, and some rows leave it out.

CDR3 DNA,CDR3 protein,clone size,D gene,V gene,J gene
TGTGCCAGCTCACAGGGACAGAACACTGAAGCTTTCTTT,CASSQGQNTEAFF,NA,NA,TRBV18,TRBJ1-1
TGTGCCAGTAGTACCCGACAGGGATCGGTCAATGAGCAGTTCTTC,CASSTRQGSVNEQFF,NA,TRBD1,TRBV19,TRBJ2-1
TGTGCCAGCAGTGTTTACGCGGCGGGACAGGGTAATTCACCCCTCCACTTT,CASSVYAAGQGNSPLHF,NA,TRBD1,TRBV6-4,TRBJ1-6
TGTGCCAGTAGTATACAGGGCCGGGCCGAGCAGTACTTC,CASSIQGRAEQYF,NA,NA,TRBV19,TRBJ2-7
TGTGCCAGCAGTCGACAGGGTCGTAGGGGAAATGAAAAACTGTTTTTT,CASSRQGRRGNEKLFF,NA,TRBD1,TRBV6-6,TRBJ1-4
TGTGCCATCTCCGGGACAGATAATGGCTACACCTTC,CAISGTDNGYTF,NA,TRBD1,TRBV10-3,TRBJ1-2
TGTGCCAGCAGCCCACGGACTAGAAGGGACAATGAGCAGTTCTTC,CASSPRTRRDNEQFF,NA,TRBD2,TRBV11-2,TRBJ2-1
TGCGCCAGCAGTCGTTCCACTAGCGCCAGCTACAATGAGCAGTTCTTC,CASSRSTSASYNEQFF,NA,TRBD2,TRBV5-1,TRBJ2-1
TGTGCCAGCACCCATAGGGGAGGAAACAATGAGCAGTTCTTC,CASTHRGGNNEQFF,NA,NA,TRBV5-4,TRBJ2-1
TGTGCCCCAAGTGGAGGTCTAGCGGGCGAGGATGAGCAGTTCTTC,CAPSGGLAGEDEQFF,NA,TRBD2,TRBV28,TRBJ2-1
TGTGCCAGCAGTCCCTCGGGGGGGGCACAAGAGACCCAGTACTTC,CASSPSGGAQETQYF,NA,TRBD2,TRBV28,TRBJ2-5
TGTGCCAGCAGTTACTCGGAGAGCGTTCCCTACAATGAGCAGTTCTTC,CASSYSESVPYNEQFF,NA,NA,TRBV6-2/TRBV6-3,TRBJ2-1
TGTGCCAGTAGTATAGAATGGGCCAGACGAAGCACAGATACGCAGTATTTT,CASSIEWARRSTDTQYF,NA,NA,TRBV19,TRBJ2-3
TGTGCCAGCAGTTTAGACAGGGTAGGGGATGAGCAGTTCTTC,CASSLDRVGDEQFF,NA,TRBD1,TRBV28,TRBJ2-1
TGTGCCGGAAACCGAGGACAGAACACTGAAGCTTTCTTT,CAGNRGQNTEAFF,NA,NA,TRBV2,TRBJ1-1
TGTGCCAGCAGAAACGGACAGGCACCGTATAGCAATCAGCCCCAGCATTTT,CASRNGQAPYSNQPQHF,NA,TRBD1,TRBV28,TRBJ1-5
TGTGCCAGCAGCTTAGGACAGGGTGGCACAGATACGCAGTATTTT,CASSLGQGGTDTQYF,NA,TRBD1,TRBV7-2,TRBJ2-3
TGTGCCAGCAGTTTTTTGCGCCGACAGAGAAACTTC,CASSFLRRQRNF,NA,NA,TRBV28,TRBJ2-7
TGCGCCAGCAGCTCCTACAGGGACGGCTACACCTTC,CASSSYRDGYTF,NA,NA,TRBV5-1,TRBJ1-2
TGTGCCAGCAGCTTGGTGGGAGACAGGGGCTCTGGGGCCAACGTCCTGACTTTC,CASSLVGDRGSGANVLTF,NA,TRBD1,TRBV5-6,TRBJ2-6
TGTGCCAGCAAAATATCCAGGGGAAGTATGGGTGAGCAGTTCTTC,CASKISRGSMGEQFF,NA,NA,TRBV6-6,TRBJ2-1
TGTGCCAGCAGTGATAGGACAGGGGGGGGTTGGAATTCACCCCTCCACTTT,CASSDRTGGGWNSPLHF,NA,TRBD1,TRBV6-1,TRBJ1-6
TGTGCCAGCAGTTTTGCGGGACAGAATGAAAAACTGTTTTTT,CASSFAGQNEKLFF,NA,TRBD1,TRBV28,TRBJ1-4
TGTGCCACCGGACTAGCGGGATCCCGGAATGAGCAGTTCTTC,CATGLAGSRNEQFF,few,TRBD2,TRBV10-3,TRBJ2-1
TGTGCCAGCTCAGGGGTGAACACAGATACGCAGTATTTT,CASSGVNTDTQYF,NA,NA,TRBV6-5,TRBJ2-3
TGTGCCAGCAGTACCTTAGCGGGAGATGGCGGGGAGCTGTTTTTT,CASSTLAGDGGELFF,NA,TRBD2,TRBV25-1,TRBJ2-2
TGTGCCAGCAGCCCCGAGGCAGATCAGCCCCAGCATTTT,CASSPEADQPQHF,NA,NA,TRBV4-2,TRBJ1-5
TGTGCCAGCAACCGTAGCGGGAGGGGATTCTACAATGAGCAGTTCTTC,CASNRSGRGFYNEQFF,NA,TRBD2,TRBV28,TRBJ2-1
TGTGCCAGCAGTCCAGACAGAAACTATGGCTACACCTTC,CASSPDRNYGYTF,NA,NA,TRBV12-3/TRBV12-4,TRBJ1-2
TGTGCCAGTAGTCCCACGACAGGGGGAAAAAGGGCTGAAGCTTTCTTT,CASSPTTGGKRAEAFF,NA,TRBD1,TRBV19,TRBJ1-1
TGTGCCAGCAGTCCTTCGGGGAGGGAGCAGTACTTC,CASSPSGREQYF,NA,NA,TRBV27,TRBJ2-7
TGCAGTGCTCCCCGACAGGGGGCTATATATTTC,CSAPRQGAIYF,NA,TRBD1,TRBV20-1,TRBJ2-7
TGTGCCAGCAGCTTAGTCTCCCTAGCGAGCGAGACCCAGTACTTC,CASSLVSLASETQYF,NA,NA,TRBV7-9,TRBJ2-5
TGTGCCAGCAGCCCACCGGGACTAGCGGTTAGCTCCTACAATGAGCAGTTCTTC,CASSPPGLAVSSYNEQFF,NA,TRBD2,TRBV11-2,TRBJ2-1
TGCGCCAGCAGCTTGGTACAGATGAATGAAAAACTGTTTTTT,CASSLVQMNEKLFF,NA,NA,TRBV5-1,TRBJ1-4
TGTGCCAGCAGGGGGGGAGGGGGCAATCAGCCCCAGCATTTT,CASRGGGGNQPQHF,NA,NA,TRBV6-5,TRBJ1-5
TGTGCCAGCAGTGAGTACGGGTCCTCTGGAAACACCATATATTTT,CASSEYGSSGNTIYF,NA,NA,TRBV2,TRBJ1-3
TGTGCCACCAGTGACGCCAGCTCCTACAATGAGCAGTTCTTC,CATSDASSYNEQFF,NA,NA,TRBV24-1,TRBJ2-1
TGTGCCTGGAGGTCAGACATCGGGAGGAGGGGCAATGAAAAACTGTTTTTT,CAWRSDIGRRGNEKLFF,NA,NA,TRBV30,TRBJ1-4
TGTGCCAGCAGCGTAGGCCAGGGGGTCGCCTACGAGCAGTACTTC,CASSVGQGVAYEQYF,NA,TRBD1,TRBV9,TRBJ2-7
TGTGCCAGCAGTCGATCCGGGACAGGGCTTAATTCACCCCTCCACTTT,CASSRSGTGLNSPLHF,NA,TRBD1,TRBV6-6,TRBJ1-6
TGTGCCACAAAGCCGGCGCGCGGGAGCCACGAGCAGTACTTC,CATKPARGSHEQYF,NA,TRBD2,TRBV28,TRBJ2-7
TGTGCCAGTAGTACTAACAGGGGATCGGGCTTGAACACTGAAGCTTTCTTT,CASSTNRGSGLNTEAFF,NA,TRBD1,TRBV19,TRBJ1-1
TGTGCCAGCAGCTTACCGGGCGGGAGGGCCCTCCACGAGCAGTACTTC,CASSLPGGRALHEQYF,once,TRBD2,TRBV7-9,TRBJ2-7
TGCAGCGTTGAAGATGCGGGATGGGAGCAGTACTTC,CSVEDAGWEQYF,NA,NA,TRBV29-1,TRBJ2-7
TGTGCCAGCAGTGAAAGAGGGACAGTTCGCACCTATGGCTACACCTTC,CASSERGTVRTYGYTF,NA,TRBD1,TRBV2,TRBJ1-2
TGTGCCAGTACCCTGACAGGGGGGCCGAACACTGAAGCTTTCTTT,CASTLTGGPNTEAFF,NA,TRBD1,TRBV19,TRBJ1-1
TGTGCCAGCGTCCAGGCCCCCTACGAGCAGTACTTC,CASVQAPYEQYF,NA,NA,TRBV28,TRBJ2-7
TGTGCCAGCAGTTCGAACAGGGGTAACTATGGCTACACCTTC,CASSSNRGNYGYTF,NA,TRBD1,TRBV6-5,TRBJ1-2
TGTGCCAGCAGTTGGCTAGGGGAGGGGTCTACTAGCACAGATACGCAGTATTTT,CASSWLGEGSTSTDTQYF,once,TRBD2,TRBV28,TRBJ2-3
TGTGCCAGCAGCTTAAAGGAAAGACTAGCGGGAGGACCAGATACGCAGTATTTT,CASSLKERLAGGPDTQYF,once,TRBD2,TRBV7-6,TRBJ2-3
TGTGCCAGCAGTCCTGGGGCCGACAGGGTTAAAGCTTTCTTT,CASSPGADRVKAFF,NA,TRBD1,TRBV28,TRBJ1-1
TGTGCCAGCAGCTTAGCGGGAGACTACGAGCAGTACTTC,CASSLAGDYEQYF,NA,NA,TRBV11-2,TRBJ2-7
TGTGCCAGCAGCCAGACAGCCTCCTACGAGCAGTACTTC,CASSQTASYEQYF,NA,NA,TRBV14,TRBJ2-7
TGCAGCGTTGCTGAGGGGACAGGGATTGGGGGCAATCAGCCCCAGCATTTT,CSVAEGTGIGGNQPQHF,NA,TRBD1,TRBV29-1,TRBJ1-5
TGTGCCAGCTCACCACTAGAGGGTTTTGGATATGGCTACACCTTC,CASSPLEGFGYGYTF,NA,NA,TRBV18,TRBJ1-2
TGTGCCAGCAGCGTTGATGGACAGGGGGCTCAGCCCCAGCATTTT,CASSVDGQGAQPQHF,NA,TRBD1,TRBV5-4,TRBJ1-5
TGTGCCACCAGCAGAGACAGGGGATGGTCCGGGGAGCTGTTTTTT,CATSRDRGWSGELFF,NA,NA,TRBV15,TRBJ2-2
TGCGCCAGCAGCCAAAGGACAGGGGAAAGGCAGCCCCAGCATTTT,CASSQRTGERQPQHF,NA,TRBD1,TRBV4-1,TRBJ1-5
TGTGCCAGCAGCAGACAGATTGAAGCTTTCTTT,CASSRQIEAFF,NA,NA,TRBV5-5,TRBJ1-1